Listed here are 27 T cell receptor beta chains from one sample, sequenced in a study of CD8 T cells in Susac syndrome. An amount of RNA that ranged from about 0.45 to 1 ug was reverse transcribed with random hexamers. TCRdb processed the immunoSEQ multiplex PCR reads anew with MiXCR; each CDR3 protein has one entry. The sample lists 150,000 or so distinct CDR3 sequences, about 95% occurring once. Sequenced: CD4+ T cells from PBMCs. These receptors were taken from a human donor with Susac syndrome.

The CDR3 region has the DNA TGTGCCAGCAGAGCGCCCAAGCTGACTAGCGGGTCCTATGAGACCCAGTACTTC. Its translation is CASRAPKLTSGSYETQYF. The chain has TRBV2 and TRBJ2-5, with 10 bases matching TRBD2. J was trimmed by 5 bases and V by 6 bases; bases with no gene match: 18. Germline V gene data show CDR1 as SNHLY and CDR2 as FYNNEI. This CDR3 is 18 amino acids long.

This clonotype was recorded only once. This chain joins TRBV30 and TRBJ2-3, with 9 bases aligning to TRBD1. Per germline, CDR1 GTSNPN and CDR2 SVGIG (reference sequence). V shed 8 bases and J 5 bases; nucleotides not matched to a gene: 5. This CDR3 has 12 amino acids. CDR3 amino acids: CAGNRGQDTQYF. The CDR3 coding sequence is TGTGCCGGTAACAGGGGGCAAGATACGCAGTATTTT. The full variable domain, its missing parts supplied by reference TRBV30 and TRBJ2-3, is SQTIHQWPATLVQPVGSPLSLECTVEGTSNPNLYWYRQAAGRGLQLLFYSVGIGQISSEVPQNLSASRPQDRQFILSSKKLLLSDSGFYLCAGNRGQDTQYFGPGTRLTVL.

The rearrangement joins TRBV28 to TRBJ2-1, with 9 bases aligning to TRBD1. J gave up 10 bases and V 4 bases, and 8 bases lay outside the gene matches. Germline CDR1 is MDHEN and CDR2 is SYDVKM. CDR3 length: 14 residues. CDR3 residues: CASSSYGQGREQFF. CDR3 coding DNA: TGTGCCAGCAGTTCGTACGGACAGGGGCGGGAGCAGTTCTTC.

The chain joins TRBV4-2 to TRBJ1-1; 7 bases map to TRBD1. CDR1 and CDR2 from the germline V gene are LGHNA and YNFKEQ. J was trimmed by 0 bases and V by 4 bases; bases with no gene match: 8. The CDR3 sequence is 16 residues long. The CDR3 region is CASSPQTGRVNTEAFF. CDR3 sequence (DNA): TGTGCCAGCAGCCCACAGACAGGGCGTGTGAACACTGAAGCTTTCTTT.

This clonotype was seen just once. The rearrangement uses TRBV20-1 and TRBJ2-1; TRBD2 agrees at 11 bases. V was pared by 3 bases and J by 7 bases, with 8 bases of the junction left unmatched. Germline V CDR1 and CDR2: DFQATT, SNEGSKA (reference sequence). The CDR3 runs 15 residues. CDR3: CSARLAGGGGNEQFF. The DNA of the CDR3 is TGCAGTGCTAGGCTAGCGGGAGGTGGGGGGAATGAGCAGTTCTTC.

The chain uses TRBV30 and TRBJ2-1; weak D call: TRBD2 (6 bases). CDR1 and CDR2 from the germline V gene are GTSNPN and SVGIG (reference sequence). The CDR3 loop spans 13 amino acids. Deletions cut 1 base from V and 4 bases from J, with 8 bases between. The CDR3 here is CAWSAGLYNEQFF. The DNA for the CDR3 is TGTGCCTGGAGTGCCGGACTATACAATGAGCAGTTCTTC. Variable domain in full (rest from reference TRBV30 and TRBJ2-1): SQTIHQWPATLVQPVGSPLSLECTVEGTSNPNLYWYRQAAGRGLQLLFYSVGIGQISSEVPQNLSASRPQDRQFILSSKKLLLSDSGFYLCAWSAGLYNEQFFGPGTRLTVL.

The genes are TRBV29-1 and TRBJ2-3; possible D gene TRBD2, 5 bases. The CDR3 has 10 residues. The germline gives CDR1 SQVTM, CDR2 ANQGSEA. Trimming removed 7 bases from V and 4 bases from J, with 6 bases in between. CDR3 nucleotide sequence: TGCAGCGGGAGGTCAGATACGCAGTATTTT. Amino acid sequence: CSGRSDTQYF.

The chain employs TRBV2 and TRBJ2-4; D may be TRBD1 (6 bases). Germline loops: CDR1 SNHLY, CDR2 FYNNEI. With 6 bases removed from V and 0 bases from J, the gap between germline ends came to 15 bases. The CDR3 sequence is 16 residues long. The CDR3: CASRRSTGLAKNIQYF. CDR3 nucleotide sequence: TGTGCCAGCAGGCGCTCGACAGGCCTAGCCAAAAACATTCAGTACTTC. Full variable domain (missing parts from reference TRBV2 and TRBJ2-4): EPEVTQTPSHQVTQMGQEVILRCVPISNHLYFYWYRQILGQKVEFLVSFYNNEISEKSEIFDDQFSVERPDGSNFTLKIRSTKLEDSAMYFCASRRSTGLAKNIQYFGAGTRLSVL.

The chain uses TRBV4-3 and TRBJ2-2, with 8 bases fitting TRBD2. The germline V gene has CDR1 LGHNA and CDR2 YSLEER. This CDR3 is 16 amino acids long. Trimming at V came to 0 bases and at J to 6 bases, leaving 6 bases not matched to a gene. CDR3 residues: CASSQEANGRAGELFF. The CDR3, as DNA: TGCGCCAGCAGCCAAGAAGCCAACGGGAGGGCCGGGGAGCTGTTTTTT.

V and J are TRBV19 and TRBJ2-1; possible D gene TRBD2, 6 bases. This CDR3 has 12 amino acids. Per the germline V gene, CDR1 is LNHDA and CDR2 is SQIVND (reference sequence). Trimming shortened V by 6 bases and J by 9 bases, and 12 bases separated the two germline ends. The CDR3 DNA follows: TGTGCCAGTAGACCACTAGCAGGTGAGCAGTTCTTC. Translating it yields CASRPLAGEQFF. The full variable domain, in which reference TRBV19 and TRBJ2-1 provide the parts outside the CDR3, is DGGITQSPKYLFRKEGQNVTLSCEQNLNHDAMYWYRQDPGQGLRLIYYSQIVNDFQKGDIAEGYSVSREKKESFPLTVTSAQKNPTAFYLCASRPLAGEQFFGPGTRLTVL.

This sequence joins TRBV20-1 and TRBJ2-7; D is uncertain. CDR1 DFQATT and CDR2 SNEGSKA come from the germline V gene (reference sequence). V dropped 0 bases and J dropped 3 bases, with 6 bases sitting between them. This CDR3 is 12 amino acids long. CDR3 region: CSARDDGYEQYF. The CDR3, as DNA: TGCAGTGCTAGAGATGACGGCTACGAGCAGTACTTC.

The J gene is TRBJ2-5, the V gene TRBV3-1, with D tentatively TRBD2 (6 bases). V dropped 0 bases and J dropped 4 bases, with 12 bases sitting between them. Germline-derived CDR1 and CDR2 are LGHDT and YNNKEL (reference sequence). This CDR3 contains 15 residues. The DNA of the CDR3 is TGTGCCAGCAGCCAAGAGGACTATGGAGGAGAGACCCAGTACTTC. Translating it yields CASSQEDYGGETQYF.

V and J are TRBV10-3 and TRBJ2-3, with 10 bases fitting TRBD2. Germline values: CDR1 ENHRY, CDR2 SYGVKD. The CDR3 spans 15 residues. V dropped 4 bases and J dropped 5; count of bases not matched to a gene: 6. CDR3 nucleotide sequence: TGTGCCATCAGTGGGGCTAGCGGGAGTCGAGATACGCAGTATTTT. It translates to CAISGASGSRDTQYF.

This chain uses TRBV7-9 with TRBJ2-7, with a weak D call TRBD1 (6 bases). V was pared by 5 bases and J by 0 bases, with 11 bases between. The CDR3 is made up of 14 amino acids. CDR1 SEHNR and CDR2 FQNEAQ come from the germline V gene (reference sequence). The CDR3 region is CASSLDSFSYEQYF. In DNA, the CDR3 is TGTGCCAGCAGCCTGGACAGCTTCTCCTACGAGCAGTACTTC.

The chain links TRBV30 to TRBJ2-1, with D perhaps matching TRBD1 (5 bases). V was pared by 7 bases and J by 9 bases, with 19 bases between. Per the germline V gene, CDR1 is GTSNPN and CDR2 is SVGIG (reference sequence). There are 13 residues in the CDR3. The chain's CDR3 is CASDPDREREQFF. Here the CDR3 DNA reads TGTGCCTCAGACCCCGACAGAGAACGTGAGCAGTTCTTC.

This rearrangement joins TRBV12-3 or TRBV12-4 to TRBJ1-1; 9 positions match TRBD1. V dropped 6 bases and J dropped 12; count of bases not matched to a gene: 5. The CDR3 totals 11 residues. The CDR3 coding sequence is TGTGCCAGCAGCCGGGACAGGGAAACTTTCTTT. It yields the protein CASSRDRETFF.

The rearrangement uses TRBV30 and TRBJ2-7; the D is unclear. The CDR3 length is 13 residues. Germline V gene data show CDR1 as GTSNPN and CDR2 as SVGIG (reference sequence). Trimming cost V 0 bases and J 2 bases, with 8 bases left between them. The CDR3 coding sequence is TGTGCCTGGAGTGTCGGCGGCCCCTACGAGCAGTACTTC. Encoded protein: CAWSVGGPYEQYF.

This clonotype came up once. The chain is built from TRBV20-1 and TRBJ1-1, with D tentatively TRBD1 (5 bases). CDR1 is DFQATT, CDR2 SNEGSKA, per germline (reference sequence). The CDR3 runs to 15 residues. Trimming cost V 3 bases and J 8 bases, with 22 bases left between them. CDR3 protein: CSASTARRGFTEAFF. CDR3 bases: TGCAGTGCTAGTACAGCCCGGAGGGGATTTACCGAAGCTTTCTTT.

In DNA, the CDR3 is TGTGCCAGCAGTCAACTGACGAACACTGAAGCTTTCTTT. This gives the protein CASSQLTNTEAFF. The J gene is TRBJ1-1, the V gene TRBV6-5, with unresolved D. This CDR3 has 13 residues. Germline-derived CDR1 and CDR2 are MNHEY and SVGAGI. V was clipped by 5 bases and J by 1 base, with 8 bases between them.

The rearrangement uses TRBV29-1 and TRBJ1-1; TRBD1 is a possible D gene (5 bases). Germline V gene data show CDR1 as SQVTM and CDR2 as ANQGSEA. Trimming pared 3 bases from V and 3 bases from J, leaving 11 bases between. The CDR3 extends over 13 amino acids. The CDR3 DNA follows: TGCAGCGTTGAGGGGACGTCGGACACTGAAGCTTTCTTT. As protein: CSVEGTSDTEAFF.

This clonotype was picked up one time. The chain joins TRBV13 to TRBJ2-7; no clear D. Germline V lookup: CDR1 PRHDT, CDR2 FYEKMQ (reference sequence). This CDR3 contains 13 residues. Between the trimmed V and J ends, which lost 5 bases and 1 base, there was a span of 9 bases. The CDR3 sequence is CASSPDPSYEQYF. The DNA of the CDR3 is TGTGCCAGCAGCCCTGACCCATCCTACGAGCAGTACTTC.

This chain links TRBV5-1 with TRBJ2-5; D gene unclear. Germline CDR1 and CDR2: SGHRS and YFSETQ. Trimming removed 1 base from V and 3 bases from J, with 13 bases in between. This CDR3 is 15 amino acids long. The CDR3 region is CASSLFLQSKETQYF. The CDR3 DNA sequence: TGCGCCAGCAGCTTGTTCTTACAATCCAAAGAGACCCAGTACTTC.

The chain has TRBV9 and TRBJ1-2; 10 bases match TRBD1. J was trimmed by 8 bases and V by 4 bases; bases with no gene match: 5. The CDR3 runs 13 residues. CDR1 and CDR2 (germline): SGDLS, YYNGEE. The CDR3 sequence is CASSYGTGEGYTF. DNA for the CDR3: TGTGCCAGCAGCTATGGGACAGGGGAAGGCTACACCTTC.

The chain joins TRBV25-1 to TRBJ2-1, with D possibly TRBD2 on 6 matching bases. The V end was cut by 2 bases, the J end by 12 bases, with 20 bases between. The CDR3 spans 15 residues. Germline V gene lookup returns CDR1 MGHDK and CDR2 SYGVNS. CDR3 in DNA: TGTGCCAGCAGTGAAATAGCTCTGGGGGGTATAGGGCAGTTCTTC. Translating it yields CASSEIALGGIGQFF.

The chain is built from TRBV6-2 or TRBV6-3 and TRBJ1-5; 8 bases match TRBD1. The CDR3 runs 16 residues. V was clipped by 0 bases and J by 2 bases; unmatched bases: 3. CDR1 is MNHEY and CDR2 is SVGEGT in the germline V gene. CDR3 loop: CASSYSAGGGNQPQHF. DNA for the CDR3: TGTGCCAGCAGTTACTCGGCAGGGGGCGGCAATCAGCCCCAGCATTTT.

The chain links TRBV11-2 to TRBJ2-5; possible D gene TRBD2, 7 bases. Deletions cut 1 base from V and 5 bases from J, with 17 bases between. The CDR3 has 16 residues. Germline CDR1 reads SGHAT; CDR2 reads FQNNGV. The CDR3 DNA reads TGTGCCAGCAGCTTAGTTGGGGGGGCCCGTGGTGAGACCCAGTACTTC. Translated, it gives CASSLVGGARGETQYF.

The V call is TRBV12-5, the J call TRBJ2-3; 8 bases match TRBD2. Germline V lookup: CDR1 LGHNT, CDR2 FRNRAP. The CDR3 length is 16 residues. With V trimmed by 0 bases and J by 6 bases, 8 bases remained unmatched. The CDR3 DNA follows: TGTGCTAGTGGTTTGGTTCTCGGGAGGGCCATGGATACGCAGTATTTT. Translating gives CASGLVLGRAMDTQYF.